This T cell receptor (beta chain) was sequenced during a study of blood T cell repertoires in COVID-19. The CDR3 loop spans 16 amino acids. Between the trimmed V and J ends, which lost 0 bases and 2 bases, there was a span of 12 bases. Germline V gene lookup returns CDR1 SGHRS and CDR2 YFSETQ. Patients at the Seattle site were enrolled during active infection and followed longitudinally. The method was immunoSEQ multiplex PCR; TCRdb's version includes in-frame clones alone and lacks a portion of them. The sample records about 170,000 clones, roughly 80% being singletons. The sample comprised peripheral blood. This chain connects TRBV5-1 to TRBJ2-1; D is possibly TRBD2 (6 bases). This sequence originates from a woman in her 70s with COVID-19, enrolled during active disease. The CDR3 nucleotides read TGCGCCAGCAGCTTGGGGGCGGGGTTAACCTACAATGAGCAGTTCTTC. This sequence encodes CASSLGAGLTYNEQFF.